This T cell receptor beta chain was recovered during a study of blood T cell repertoires in COVID-19. Study context: The cDNA or gDNA used as material had been derived from T cells, B-cell-depleted T cells, or PBMCs.

Clones were sequenced by immunoSEQ multiplex PCR, and TCRdb holds only the in-frame ones, with some missing. The sample includes roughly 250,000 clones, approximately 91% of them seen just once. V was pared by 5 bases and J by 4 bases, with 5 bases between. This CDR3 contains 11 residues. The sequencing sample was made of PBMCs or T cells enriched from blood (not recorded which). The chain combines TRBV12-3 or TRBV12-4 with TRBJ1-2; no clear D. This TCR derives from a woman aged 40 to 55 with acute COVID-19. For the CDR3, the DNA is TGTGCCAGCAGTCGAGGCTATGGCTACACCTTC. Translating gives CASSRGYGYTF.